A single sample is the source of the 25 T cell receptor beta chains below, sequenced in a study of T cells expressing NK-cell markers. Reanalyzing the 5' RACE reads, TCRdb keeps one entry per CDR3 protein, without DNA. Found here are around 140,000 distinct CDR3 sequences; the top ten clones hold approximately 12%. Specimen: blood T cells: a sorted CD56 or NKG2C T cell subset, CD4+ or CD8+ T cells, or bulk PBMC T cells (not recorded which). All receptors derive from a man between 18 and 35 years old in good health.

The chain recombines TRBV7-2 with TRBJ2-7; with no DNA, the TCRdb D assignment of TRBD1 cannot be verified. The CDR3 spans 14 residues. Germline CDR1 and CDR2: SGHTA and FQGNSA. CDR3 in amino acids: CASSPTGPTYEQYF.

The chain recombines TRBV5-5 with TRBJ2-3. The CDR3 consists of 14 residues. The germline gives CDR1 SGHKS, CDR2 YYEKEE (reference sequence). This chain's CDR3 is CASRSVLSTDTQYF.

The gene calls are TRBV27 and TRBJ2-7; the TRBD1 assignment by TCRdb is unverifiable without DNA. The CDR3 is made up of 18 amino acids. From germline, CDR1 is MNHEY and CDR2 SMNVEV (reference sequence). CDR3 sequence: CASSPPLGFRVSGSEQYF.

V gene TRBV15 combines with J gene TRBJ2-3. This CDR3 comprises 15 residues. Germline assignment: CDR1 LNHNV and CDR2 YYDKDF (reference sequence). CDR3: CATSSDGSSTDTQYF.

J is TRBJ2-1 and V is TRBV9; the D call from TCRdb, TRBD2, cannot be confirmed without DNA. The germline gives CDR1 SGDLS, CDR2 YYNGEE. The CDR3 extends over 16 amino acids. Here the CDR3 reads CASSVGGGRSYNEQFF.

This chain joins TRBV9 and TRBJ2-3; TCRdb selects TRBD2, and the lack of DNA leaves this call unchecked. The germline CDR1 and CDR2 sequences are SGDLS and YYNGEE. The CDR3 extends over 15 amino acids. The CDR3 protein is CASSVEGPSTDTQYF.

The chain combines TRBV16 with TRBJ2-1. The CDR3 runs 16 residues. The germline gives CDR1 KGHSY, CDR2 FQNENV. The CDR3 loop reads CASSQSGVEVYNEQFF.

The chain employs TRBV11-2 and TRBJ2-3. Germline lookup yields CDR1 SGHAT and CDR2 FQNNGV. The CDR3 sequence is 15 residues long. Here the CDR3 reads CASSLVAVSADTQYF.

This chain connects TRBV20-1 to TRBJ2-2. The germline CDR1 and CDR2 sequences are DFQATT and SNEGSKA (reference sequence). This CDR3 is built from 15 residues. CDR3 amino acids: CSARDLLGDTGELFF.

This rearrangement joins TRBV11-2 to TRBJ1-4; TCRdb's D call, TRBD1, is unchecked because there is no DNA. The CDR3 loop spans 15 amino acids. Germline V lookup: CDR1 SGHAT, CDR2 FQNNGV. CDR3 amino acids: CASSTPTGGNEKLFF.

Measured by frequency, this clonotype is medium-sized. The V call is TRBV27, the J call TRBJ2-4; the TCRdb call, TRBD2, lacks DNA for checking. There are 17 residues in the CDR3. Germline CDR1 MNHEY, CDR2 SMNVEV (reference sequence). CDR3 loop: CASSLSSSGIAKNIQYF.

This chain uses TRBV15 with TRBJ1-2; TCRdb gives TRBD1 as the D gene, but with no DNA this cannot be confirmed. The CDR3 length is 15 residues. The germline CDR1 and CDR2 sequences are LNHNV and YYDKDF (reference sequence). CDR3 sequence reads: CATSRTRTGEYGYTF.

J is TRBJ2-3 and V is TRBV28; TCRdb's assignment of TRBD2 cannot be checked, as there is no DNA. The CDR3 covers 15 residues. Per germline, CDR1 MDHEN and CDR2 SYDVKM. The CDR3 sequence: CASSLNREDTDTQYF.

The chain is built from TRBV6-5 and TRBJ2-1. This CDR3 has 13 amino acids. Germline-derived CDR1 and CDR2 are MNHEY and SVGAGI. The CDR3 sequence: CASSYLLGSEQFF.

J is TRBJ1-1 and V is TRBV5-1. The CDR3 length is 15 residues. The germline gives CDR1 SGHRS, CDR2 YFSETQ. The CDR3 is CASSFLNGMNTEAFF. The full variable domain, its missing parts supplied by reference TRBV5-1 and TRBJ1-1, is KAGVTQTPRYLIKTRGQQVTLSCSPISGHRSVSWYQQTPGQGLQFLFEYFSETQRNKGNFPGRFSGRQFSNSRSEMNVSTLELGDSALYLCASSFLNGMNTEAFFGQGTRLTVV.

The J gene is TRBJ2-5, the V gene TRBV25-1; TCRdb proposes TRBD1, but this gene call is untestable without DNA. CDR1 is MGHDK and CDR2 is SYGVNS in the germline V gene. The CDR3 loop spans 17 amino acids. The CDR3 sequence: CASSEWPSGQVQETQYF.

The CDR3 sequence: CASSPRHQTDRASTDTQYF. The chain carries TRBV13 and TRBJ2-3. Germline CDR1 reads PRHDT; CDR2 reads FYEKMQ (reference sequence). This CDR3 is 19 amino acids long. The whole variable domain, remainder taken from reference TRBV13 and TRBJ2-3, is AAGVIQSPRHLIKEKRETATLKCYPIPRHDTVYWYQQGPGQDPQFLISFYEKMQSDKGSIPDRFSAQQFSDYHSELNMSSLELGDSALYFCASSPRHQTDRASTDTQYFGPGTRLTVL.

The CDR3 region is CASSSSGAGSLAKNIQYF. J is TRBJ2-4 and V is TRBV11-1; as DNA is missing, the TRBD1 call by TCRdb cannot be tested. The CDR3 has 18 amino acids. CDR1 and CDR2 from the germline V gene are SGHAT and FQDESV (reference sequence).

This chain's CDR3 is CASRDTGDSYNEQFF. The gene calls are TRBV4-2 and TRBJ2-1. In germline, CDR1 is LGHNA, CDR2 YNFKEQ. The length of the CDR3 is 15 residues.

The chain combines TRBV7-9 with TRBJ2-1; TCRdb's assignment of TRBD1 cannot be checked, as there is no DNA. This CDR3 region has 13 residues. Germline V CDR1 and CDR2: SEHNR, FQNEAQ (reference sequence). This chain's CDR3 is CASRGQGVGEQFF.

This chain connects TRBV7-9 to TRBJ2-1; there is no DNA to check the TCRdb D call of TRBD2. The CDR3 length is 16 residues. Germline V lookup: CDR1 SEHNR, CDR2 FQNEAQ (reference sequence). The CDR3 protein is CARRTSGGEVHNEQFF.

The rearrangement uses TRBV5-4 and TRBJ2-1; TCRdb's D call of TRBD2 is untestable without DNA. The CDR3 contains 16 residues. The V gene's germline CDR1 is SGHNT and CDR2 YYREEE (reference sequence). Here the CDR3 reads CATSQSWREEYNEQFF.

The chain couples TRBV5-5 to TRBJ2-5; TCRdb returns TRBD1, unconfirmable since there is no DNA. This CDR3 comprises 16 residues. The germline V gene has CDR1 SGHKS and CDR2 YYEKEE (reference sequence). CDR3 residues: CASSHGTGVPQETQYF.

The rearrangement uses TRBV24-1 and TRBJ2-2; TCRdb's D gene call, TRBD1, goes unchecked for lack of DNA. From germline, CDR1 is KGHDR and CDR2 SFDVKD. This CDR3 contains 17 residues. This chain's CDR3 is CATSDITRTGATGELFF.

The chain is built from TRBV18 and TRBJ2-1. The CDR3 covers 14 residues. Per the germline V gene, CDR1 is KGHSH and CDR2 is LQKENI. The CDR3 here is CASSPTGSYNEQFF. Using reference TRBV18 and TRBJ2-1 for the parts outside the CDR3, the full variable domain is NAGVMQNPRHLVRRRGQEARLRCSPMKGHSHVYWYRQLPEEGLKFMVYLQKENIIDESGMPKERFSAEFPKEGPSILRIQQVVRGDSAAYFCASSPTGSYNEQFFGPGTRLTVL.